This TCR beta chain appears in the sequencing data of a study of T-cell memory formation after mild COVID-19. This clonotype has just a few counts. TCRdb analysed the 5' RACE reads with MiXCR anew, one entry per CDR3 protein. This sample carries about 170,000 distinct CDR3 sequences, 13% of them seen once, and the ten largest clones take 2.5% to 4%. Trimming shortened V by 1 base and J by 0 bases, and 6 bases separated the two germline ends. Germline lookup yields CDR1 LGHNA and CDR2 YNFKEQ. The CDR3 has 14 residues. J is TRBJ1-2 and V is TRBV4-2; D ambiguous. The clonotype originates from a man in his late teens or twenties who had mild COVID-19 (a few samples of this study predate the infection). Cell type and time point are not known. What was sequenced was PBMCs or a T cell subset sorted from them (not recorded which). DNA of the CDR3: TGTGCCAGCAGCCAAGTGGCCGCTAACTATGGCTACACCTTC. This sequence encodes CASSQVAANYGYTF.